Shown below are 19 T cell receptor beta chains from a single sample sequenced in a study of post-analysis software for immune sequencing data (dated by TCRdb to between 2015 and 2016). Which antigens these TCRs recognize remains unknown. The investigation overall reported the following: Roughly 5 TRBV segments, including TRBV5-6, TRBV5-1 and TRBV20-1, were significantly more frequent in patients than controls.

The protocol used for the library was PCR. Instrument used: Illumina HiSeq 2500. To reduce PCR and sequencing biases, unique molecular identifiers were built into the TCR beta cDNA libraries. The raw public data were reprocessed by TCRdb itself: fastp quality trimming at Q25, MiXCR clonotype calling, in-frame beta chains only. CDR3 protein sequences are deduplicated, and each keeps its most common genes and DNA. Here the sample has approximately 250,000 distinct CDR3 sequences; about 40% occur a single time. The top ten clones comprise 4% to 5.5% of the sample. The sample comprised blood. Source of these receptors: a girl aged 5-17 years with multiple sclerosis.

This clonotype was found many times. The V and J genes are TRBV20-1 and TRBJ2-3; D gene ambiguous. Deletions cut 0 bases from V and 4 bases from J, with 23 bases between. The CDR3 consists of 18 residues. Germline V gives CDR1 DFQATT, CDR2 SNEGSKA (reference sequence). The CDR3 here is CSARDVNVGLARADTQYF. As DNA, the CDR3 is TGCAGTGCTAGAGACGTAAATGTAGGGCTGGCGAGAGCAGATACGCAGTATTTT.

This clonotype was picked up many times. The rearrangement joins TRBV24-1 to TRBJ2-1; 9 bases fit TRBD2. CDR1 KGHDR and CDR2 SFDVKD come from the germline V gene. The CDR3 spans 15 residues. The V segment lost 4 bases and the J segment 5 bases; nucleotides outside the gene matches: 5. CDR3 sequence (DNA): TGTGCCACCAGTGAATTAGCGGGAGCAGACAATGAGCAGTTCTTC. Protein: CATSELAGADNEQFF.

This clonotype came up many times. This rearrangement joins TRBV11-2 to TRBJ2-1; weak D call: TRBD1 (6 bases). This CDR3 spans 14 amino acids. The ends were cut back, 8 bases at V and 4 bases at J, with 15 bases in the middle. CDR1 SGHAT and CDR2 FQNNGV come from the germline V gene. CDR3 sequence reads: CASGAGDGYNEQFF. Written as DNA, the CDR3 is TGTGCCAGCGGGGCAGGGGATGGGTACAATGAGCAGTTCTTC.

This clonotype was counted ten times or more. This rearrangement joins TRBV12-3 or TRBV12-4 to TRBJ1-5, with D uncertain. Trimming took off 1 base at V and 3 bases at J, with 10 bases between the two ends. The CDR3 has 15 residues. This CDR3 reads CASSLGSGNNQPQHF. CDR3 nucleotide sequence: TGTGCCAGCAGTTTAGGTTCCGGGAACAATCAGCCCCAGCATTTT.

In its sample, this clonotype was seen once. The CDR3 DNA is TGCGCCAGCAGCGGGGCCCTAGCCAAAAACATTCAGTACTTC. Translating gives CASSGALAKNIQYF. V gene TRBV5-1 combines with J gene TRBJ2-4; possibly TRBD1 for D (5 bases). Germline-derived CDR1 and CDR2 are SGHRS and YFSETQ. Trimming shortened V by 4 bases and J by 0 bases, and 8 bases separated the two germline ends. This CDR3 comprises 14 residues. Variable domain in full (rest from reference TRBV5-1 and TRBJ2-4): KAGVTQTPRYLIKTRGQQVTLSCSPISGHRSVSWYQQTPGQGLQFLFEYFSETQRNKGNFPGRFSGRQFSNSRSEMNVSTLELGDSALYLCASSGALAKNIQYFGAGTRLSVL.

This clonotype was seen repeatedly, ten times or more. V and J are TRBV27 and TRBJ1-2; D remains ambiguous. Germline V gene sequence: CDR1 MNHEY, CDR2 SMNVEV (reference sequence). CDR3 length equals 14 residues. With 6 bases removed from V and 4 bases from J, the gap between germline ends came to 15 bases. The CDR3 region is CASRPLGVGYGYTF. For the CDR3, the DNA is TGTGCCAGCAGGCCCCTTGGGGTGGGCTATGGCTACACCTTC.

J is TRBJ2-7 and V is TRBV20-1; maybe TRBD1 (5 bases). The germline CDR1 and CDR2 sequences are DFQATT and SNEGSKA (reference sequence). The V gene lost 3 bases and the J gene lost 1 base, with 16 bases spanning the gap. The CDR3 length is 15 residues. The CDR3, as DNA: TGCAGTGCTAGTCGTTTGGGCAGGGAATCCTACGAGCAGTACTTC. Amino acids: CSASRLGRESYEQYF.

With regard to this clonotype: One base away lies a much larger clone, so this may be a sequencing read error. The chain links TRBV7-3 to TRBJ2-5, with 9 bases identical to TRBD2. CDR1 and CDR2 from the germline V gene are SGHTA and FQGTGA. The CDR3 totals 16 residues. J was trimmed by 11 bases and V by 5 bases; bases with no gene match: 18. The CDR3 DNA reads TGTGCCAGCAGCCCTCTTAGCGGGAGTCGGCCCAATGAGCAGTACTTC. Translated, it gives CASSPLSGSRPNEQYF.

The genes are TRBV2 and TRBJ1-5, with a tentative D call TRBD1 (5 bases). V was pared by 11 bases and J by 5 bases, with 16 bases between. CDR1 SNHLY and CDR2 FYNNEI come from the germline V gene. The CDR3 has 13 residues. The CDR3 reads CAGLRDRDQPQHF. CDR3 bases: TGTGCCGGCCTTAGGGACCGAGATCAGCCCCAGCATTTT.

Only a few counts were recorded for this clonotype. The CDR3 loop reads CASSEAWGTEQYF. DNA of the CDR3: TGTGCCAGCAGTGAAGCCTGGGGGACCGAGCAGTACTTC. J is TRBJ2-7 and V is TRBV6-1; D possibly matches TRBD1 or TRBD2 (5 bases each). Germline V CDR1 and CDR2: MNHNS, SASEGT. The CDR3 spans 13 residues. V lost 0 bases and J lost 6, with 9 bases in between.

This clonotype showed up many times. V is TRBV7-9 and J is TRBJ2-3, with D perhaps TRBD1 (6 bases). Germline CDR1 and CDR2: SEHNR and FQNEAQ (reference sequence). The CDR3 contains 14 residues. The ends were cut back, 10 bases at V and 4 bases at J, with 18 bases in the middle. The CDR3 is CATQGPRRPDTQYF. The CDR3 region has the DNA TGTGCCACCCAGGGGCCTAGGAGACCAGATACGCAGTATTTT.

The CDR3 sequence: CSARAPRGGGSTDTQYF. In nucleotides, the CDR3 is TGCAGTGCTAGAGCCCCCCGAGGCGGGGGAAGCACAGATACGCAGTATTTT. This sequence joins TRBV20-1 and TRBJ2-3, with TRBD2 matching 7 bases. From germline, CDR1 is DFQATT and CDR2 SNEGSKA (reference sequence). The CDR3 sequence is 17 residues long. Trimming at V came to 1 base and at J to 0 bases, leaving 10 bases not matched to a gene.

The chain couples TRBV6-6 to TRBJ2-2, with a possible D match to TRBD2 (6 bases). The V end was cut by 4 bases, the J end by 9 bases, with 21 bases between. In germline, CDR1 is MNHNY, CDR2 SVGAGI (reference sequence). The CDR3 contains 16 residues. The CDR3 protein is CASSSGDPFRVWELFF. CDR3 nucleotides: TGTGCCAGCAGTTCGGGGGACCCTTTCCGGGTCTGGGAGCTGTTTTTT.

Note on this clonotype: A much bigger clone sits one base away, suggesting this may be a read error. V gene TRBV5-1 combines with J gene TRBJ2-3, with D perhaps matching TRBD2 (5 bases). The CDR3 has 15 amino acids. Germline assignment: CDR1 SGHRS and CDR2 YFSETQ. Between the trimmed V and J ends, which lost 4 bases and 0 bases, there was a span of 12 bases. CDR3 sequence (DNA): TGCGCCAGCAGCACGATCGGAGGTAGCACAGATACGCAGTATTTT. It is translated as CASSTIGGSTDTQYF.

This clonotype appeared many times. The gene calls are TRBV14 and TRBJ2-3; 10 bases are shared with TRBD2. The germline gives CDR1 SGHDN, CDR2 FVKESK. J lost 5 bases, V lost 0 bases, and 8 bases had no gene match. This CDR3 comprises 17 residues. For the CDR3, the DNA is TGTGCCAGCAGCCAAGATTGGGCTAGCGGGAGAATAGATACGCAGTATTTT. It translates to CASSQDWASGRIDTQYF.

Many counts were recorded for this clonotype. This chain links TRBV11-2 with TRBJ1-1; D remains unclear. Germline values: CDR1 SGHAT, CDR2 FQNNGV. Trimming shortened V by 3 bases and J by 7 bases, and 9 bases separated the two germline ends. CDR3 length: 12 amino acids. The CDR3: CASSLELGEAFF. CDR3 DNA: TGTGCCAGCAGCTTGGAATTGGGTGAAGCTTTCTTT.

This clonotype was recorded a few times. The chain links TRBV7-2 to TRBJ1-1; possibly TRBD1 for D (5 bases). Germline CDR1 and CDR2: SGHTA and FQGNSA. This CDR3 contains 17 residues. Trimming left V 0 bases short and J 1 base short, with 15 bases between. CDR3 nucleotides: TGTGCCAGCAGCTTAGCCTCCCAGGGTAGGGCGAACACTGAAGCTTTCTTT. Protein: CASSLASQGRANTEAFF.

The chain has TRBV12-5 and TRBJ2-1; the D is unclear. The CDR3 covers 12 residues. CDR1 is LGHNT, CDR2 FRNRAP, per germline. V shed 2 bases and J shed 9 bases, with 8 bases lying between them. The chain's CDR3 is CASGLTKSEQFF. Here the CDR3 DNA reads TGTGCTAGTGGTTTGACTAAGAGTGAGCAGTTCTTC.

The chain recombines TRBV7-2 with TRBJ2-1; TRBD1 is a possible D gene (5 bases). This CDR3 region has 16 residues. The V gene's germline CDR1 is SGHTA and CDR2 FQGNSA. V lost 4 bases, J lost 4 bases, and 17 bases lay in between. The CDR3 bases are TGTGCCAGCAGCTCTAGAAGGGTACAGGCGTACAATGAGCAGTTCTTC. Translating it yields CASSSRRVQAYNEQFF.